This T cell receptor (beta chain) emerged from a study of cytomegalovirus exposure and HLA in healthy donors (dated by TCRdb to 2015 to 2018). Describing the broader study: According to an earlier analysis of 450 to 650 of the donors, about 179 million T cells yielded roughly 100 million unique TCR beta sequences and about 300 Gb of sequence data. Approximately 300 gigabases of sequencing data and tens of millions of unique TCR sequences made up an early release that covered over 550 HLA-typed donors. Of the 398 genotyped donors, less than 85% were placed in the genetic ancestry cluster associated with self-reported Caucasian donors. The aim of the study was to test whether cataloging public T cell receptors could identify signatures of past pathogen exposure. The study used immunosequencing to profile the T cell repertoires of approximately 690 subjects and linked those repertoires to cytomegalovirus serostatus. Besides the first cohort of 550 to 750 subjects, a separate validation cohort made up of 120 different subjects was used. The study combined high-throughput TCR immunosequencing, statistical association of individual TCRs with disease status, and machine learning to predict cytomegalovirus infection status. A later analysis re-examined previously published TCR beta repertoires from more than 550 donors and added high-resolution HLA genotyping to investigate patterns of TCR occurrence. Rather than using new phenotypic data, the later analysis identified candidate immune exposures from TCR beta sequences and from how often those sequences occurred across donors. To decide whether each TCR beta V gene segment behaved as functional or pseudogenic, an earlier analysis of over 500 of the donors relied on high-throughput TCR beta sequencing. Alongside the repertoire data, information on donor age, sex, ethnicity and CMV serostatus was compiled. In a later genetic analysis, genome-wide SNP genotypes for about 65% of the 666 donors were used, and that subset was treated as a discovery cohort. All discovery cohort repertoires had been generated on a single sequencing platform. HLA typing covered class I and class II loci at four-digit resolution. The number of donors typed differed by locus, with about 620-630 for A, B, C, DRB1 and DQB1, over 500 for DQA1, about 610 for DPA1, and roughly 450 for DPB1. About five DR-DQ haplotypes were handled as single units for association and clustering because linkage in the cohort was strong. Among approximately 370 genotyped donors of the cohort, an average of approximately 240,000 unique TCR beta nucleotide sequences was sequenced per donor, of which 15% to 20% were non-productive. The paper's findings and limits, for the study overall: Broadly in line with IMGT annotations, most TCR beta V segments showed up in productive rearrangements about 87% or about 30% of the time in an earlier analysis of several hundred of the donors. The authors suggested that the approach could potentially be extended to other disease states and immunological phenotypes. In a later genetic analysis, fewer N-insertions in productive TCRs were reported among donors in an Asian-associated ancestry cluster than the roughly 710-donor mean. In a later analysis, HLA-associated TCR beta chains were found to be more clonally expanded and to have lower generation probabilities than equally common non-associated chains. A group of highly shared sequence variants was considered likely to be a technical artifact of the sequencing pipeline. The only immune exposure information available for the cohort was CMV serostatus. In the study, about 150 TCR beta chains were listed as associated with cytomegalovirus. A later analysis reported that several top co-occurrence clusters appeared linked to parvovirus B19, influenza, CMV and Epstein-Barr virus. The classifier was reported to diagnose cytomegalovirus status with high specificity and sensitivity in both the original cohort and the validation cohort. Linkage disequilibrium might explain the correlated functional status among segregating V segments, but an unknown experimental factor could not be excluded. Because counts were too low, seventeen rarely observed V segments, including chromosome 9 orphons, were excluded from the earlier analysis of roughly 580 of the donors. When HLA alleles, especially DR and DQ, strongly co-occurred, TCR associations were difficult to assign to individual alleles. A further reported finding was that TCR beta sequences accurately predicted the HLA-A and HLA-B alleles for most subjects in the first cohort. Roughly uniform sequencing depth across donors was assumed in presence/absence analyses, although this assumption may not hold. Across donors, most TCR sequences were observed very rarely, whereas some public TCRs were present in many individuals. At a false discovery rate of 0.05, a later analysis linked 16,000 or so TCR beta sequences to specific HLA alleles. A few of the identified cytomegalovirus-associated TCR beta chains were confirmed in vitro to be specific for cytomegalovirus antigens. V-gene and J-gene trimming of TCR beta chains was associated with a missense DCLRE1C variant in a later genetic analysis, and the association was replicated in an independent cohort. In a later analysis, the rate of TCR association differed among HLA loci, with DRB1 alleles having the most associated TCRs and HLA-C alleles having the fewest. The 87-base-pair reads could not distinguish some IMGT-functional V segments, including TRBV6-2 and TRBV6-3, so those segments were excluded. Because HLA typing was unavailable for some donors at each locus, only the typed subset was used in association tests. The cohort was sequenced for TCR beta chains only, and without alpha or paired-chain data the features that could be detected were limited. Most CMV-associated TCR beta chains appeared to be HLA-restricted in a later analysis, and the HLA associations seemed to be driven largely by CMV exposure.

The cohort was made up of approximately 670 healthy bone marrow donors. All cohort members were sampled while nominally healthy, although unrecorded immune exposures were likely present. The donor was CMV seronegative and belonged to the group of roughly 330 seronegative cohort members. A peripheral blood sample was provided by each donor, and peripheral blood mononuclear cells were used for TCR beta sequencing. Genomic DNA was extracted from the blood cell samples with the Qiagen DNeasy Blood Extraction Kit. Libraries were constructed by the immunoSEQ multiplex PCR assay. For the multiplex PCR, a mixture combining 60 forward primers for TCR Vbeta segments and 13 reverse primers for TCR Jbeta segments was used. A multiplex PCR assay on genomic DNA amplified the CDR3 region of rearranged TCR beta genes. On the Illumina HiSeq System, the amplified TCR beta libraries were sequenced as 87-base-pair reads. Per the source publication's procedure: A later analysis counted tens of millions of unique TCR beta chains across the 690 or so repertoires, and 10 million to 12 million of these chains were shared by at least two donors. Raw reads were error-corrected and collapsed into unique sequences by a nearest-neighbor algorithm in which closely related sequences were merged to remove PCR and sequencing errors. CDR3 sequences were aligned to IMGT reference sequences to assign V, D and J gene segments. For a sequence to be retained, a match of at least six nucleotides to both a V gene segment and a J gene segment was required. Rearrangements were classified as productive when the CDR3 lacked stop codons and remained in frame with V and J, and all other rearrangements were classified as non-productive. CDR3 was defined according to IMGT convention as the region running from the second conserved V-encoded cysteine to the conserved J-encoded phenylalanine. The earlier analysis of about 610 of the donors excluded sequences that lacked an unambiguous match to a single V gene segment. An earlier analysis of 550 to 650 of the donors classified V segments as functional when productive rearrangements were above 56.7% and as segregating when the standard deviation between donors was above 5%. A statistical classification framework was built for diagnosing cytomegalovirus status from the catalog of TCR beta chain sequences. In a later analysis, V and J genes were assigned by comparing TCR nucleotide sequences against IMGT/GENE-DB human TR gene sequences. Using the TCRdist pipeline, a later analysis assigned CDR3 sequences along with most-parsimonious VDJ recombination scenarios. A later analysis defined each TCR beta chain by its CDR3 amino acid sequence plus V-gene family, and excluded reads lacking a unique V-gene family. A later analysis removed 550 to 700 highly shared, low-generation-probability nucleotide sequences to deal with suspected cross-contamination and a sequencing artifact. In a later analysis, a clonal expansion index for each public chain was calculated from normalized within-repertoire ranks of inferred template counts. In a later analysis, generation probabilities were computed with a VDJ recombination model fitted to out-of-frame rearrangements, and the resulting probabilities were checked against IGoR. In a later analysis, hypergeometric tests were used to score TCR-TCR, TCR-HLA and TCR-CMV co-occurrence, with a repertoire-size bias correction applied to TCR pairs. To estimate false discovery rates, a later analysis permuted the HLA or CMV assignments 20 times. A later analysis grouped co-occurring TCRs with DBSCAN, adding TCRdist sequence similarity when clustering within HLA-allele-positive subsets. Co-occurrence clustering excluded repertoires with fewer than 30,000 or more than 120,000 public chains, plus five with anomalous nucleotide sharing. Not all clones reach the TCRdb copy of this immuneACCESS table, which keeps in-frame sequences only. Checked studies attribute under half of the gap to unresolved V genes and leave the rest unexplained. The V and J calls and clone size were taken over from that table, and D and trimming were inferred from the DNA. Counted in this sample were around 65,000 clones; 62% of them appeared once. About 3% of the sample is held by the ten biggest clonotypes.

Via the germline V gene (reference sequence), CDR1 is MNHEY and CDR2 SMNVEV. There are 13 amino acids in the CDR3, from cysteine to phenylalanine inclusive. The read is trimmed to its CDR3 DNA, 39 bases read in frame from base 1. V loses 6 bases, J loses 1 base, and the germline ends lie 9 bases apart. This clone was seen just once. Its antigen is not yet known. No much larger clone exists at a distance of one base, and base qualities are not known. Sample: PBMCs. The receptor's source is a man younger than 40 in good health and CMV-seronegative. The chain is encoded by TRBV27 joined to TRBJ1-1; the D segment could be TRBD1, given 5 matching bases. The CDR3: CASSTTGNTEAFF. The bases read TGTGCCAGCAGCACCACAGGGAACACTGAAGCTTTCTTT.